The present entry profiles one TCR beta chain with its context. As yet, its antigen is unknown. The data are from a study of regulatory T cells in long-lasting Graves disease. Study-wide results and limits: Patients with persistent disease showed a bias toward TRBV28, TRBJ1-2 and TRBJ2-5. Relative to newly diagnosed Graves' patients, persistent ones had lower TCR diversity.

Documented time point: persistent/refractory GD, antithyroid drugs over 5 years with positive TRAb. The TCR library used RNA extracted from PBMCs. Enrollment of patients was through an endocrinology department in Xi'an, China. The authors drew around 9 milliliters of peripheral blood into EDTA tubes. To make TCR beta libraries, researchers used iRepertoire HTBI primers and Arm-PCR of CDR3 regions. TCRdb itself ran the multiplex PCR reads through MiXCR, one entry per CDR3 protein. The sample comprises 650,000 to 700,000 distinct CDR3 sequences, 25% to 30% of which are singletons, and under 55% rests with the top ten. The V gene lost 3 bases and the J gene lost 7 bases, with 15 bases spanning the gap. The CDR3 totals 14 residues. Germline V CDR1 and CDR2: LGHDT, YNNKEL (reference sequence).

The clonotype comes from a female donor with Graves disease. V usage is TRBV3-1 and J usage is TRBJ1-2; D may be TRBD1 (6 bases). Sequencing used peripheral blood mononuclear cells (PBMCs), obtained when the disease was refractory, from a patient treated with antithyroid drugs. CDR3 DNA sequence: TGTGCCAGCAGCCAGCTACAGGGAGCTGGTGGCTACACCTTC. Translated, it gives CASSQLQGAGGYTF.